The 18 T cell receptor beta chains listed next were all sequenced from one sample in a study of sequential checkpoint blockade in melanoma. Only in-frame clones appear in the TCRdb table, and some are missing; sequencing was by immunoSEQ multiplex PCR. The data hold approximately 9,000 clones, with 45% to 60% observed a single time. The treatment: randomized to nivolumab then ipilimumab (arm A) or the reverse (arm B). The source material was CD8+ T cells sorted from blood (inferred from file names), sampled from a patient given nivolumab and ipilimumab in sequence. These receptors were collected from a human donor with melanoma.

This clone has just one count. V and J are TRBV4-1 and TRBJ1-1; maybe TRBD1 (6 bases). Trimming stripped 9 bases from V and 4 bases from J, with 21 bases between. Germline loops: CDR1 MGHRA, CDR2 YSYEKL. The CDR3 covers 15 residues. CDR3 nucleotide sequence: TGCGCCAGTGGGGTGGGACATAACCCGGGCACTGAAGCTTTCTTT. Translation gives CASGVGHNPGTEAFF.

This clone is a singleton in its sample. The genes are TRBV28 and TRBJ1-5; D might be TRBD1 (6 bases). CDR1 and CDR2 (germline): MDHEN, SYDVKM. Trimming took 6 bases from V and 7 from J, leaving 19 bases between them. This CDR3 contains 15 residues. The CDR3 nucleotides are TGTGCCAGCAGGCCTCGGGACAATATCAACCAGCCCCAGCATTTT. It encodes CASRPRDNINQPQHF.

This clone occurred a few times. Germline is not matched at one junction end, which may reflect a read error. The rearrangement uses TRBV7-6 and TRBJ2-7; the D is unclear. Per the germline V gene, CDR1 is SGHVS and CDR2 is FNYEAQ. The length of the CDR3 is 11 residues. The CDR3 region has the DNA TGTGCCAGCGGCTTTCCGTACGAGCAGTACTTC. Translating it yields CASGFPYEQYF.

The chain employs TRBV6-5 and TRBJ2-7, with a possible D match to TRBD2 (5 bases). Germline assignment: CDR1 MNHEY and CDR2 SVGAGI. This CDR3 has 11 residues. Deletions cut 4 bases from V and 6 bases from J, with 7 bases between. The CDR3 DNA follows: TGTGCCAGCAGTTCGGGGATCGAGCAGTACTTC. Its translation is CASSSGIEQYF.

The J gene is TRBJ2-7, the V gene TRBV19; 8 bases are shared with TRBD1. Germline CDR1 is LNHDA and CDR2 is SQIVND (reference sequence). J gave up 2 bases and V 0 bases, and 3 bases lay outside the gene matches. The CDR3 has 15 amino acids. CDR3 residues: CASSIDGRGPYEQYF. CDR3 DNA: TGTGCCAGTAGTATAGACGGCAGGGGGCCCTACGAGCAGTACTTC.

The chain uses TRBV28 and TRBJ2-7; 8 nucleotides match TRBD1. CDR1 is MDHEN, CDR2 SYDVKM, per germline. This CDR3 spans 13 amino acids. The trim removed 7 bases at V and 2 bases at J, leaving 4 bases unmatched. CDR3 bases: TGTGCCAGCAAGAGGACAGGGACCTACGAGCAGTACTTC. This translates into CASKRTGTYEQYF.

This clone ranks as medium-sized (0.01 to 0.1%). The chain joins TRBV6-4 to TRBJ2-3; 7 bases are shared with TRBD1. Germline values: CDR1 MRHNA, CDR2 SNTAGT. The CDR3 is 16 residues long. With 2 bases clipped from V and 1 base from J, the junction kept 6 bases outside the gene matches. Written as DNA, the CDR3 is TGTGCCAGCAGTGACGTGACCGGGACAGGCACAGATACGCAGTATTTT. Encoded protein: CASSDVTGTGTDTQYF.

This clone has only a few counts. This chain connects TRBV7-9 to TRBJ2-3; D possibly corresponds to TRBD2 (6 bases). The CDR3 loop spans 13 amino acids. The V end lost 5 bases, the J end lost 4 bases, and 10 bases lay between the germline ends. Germline values: CDR1 SEHNR, CDR2 FQNEAQ (reference sequence). The chain's CDR3 is CASSRREADTQYF. Written as DNA, the CDR3 is TGTGCCAGCAGCCGCAGGGAGGCAGATACGCAGTATTTT.

The chain is built from TRBV7-9 and TRBJ2-7, with TRBD2 matching 8 bases. This CDR3 comprises 15 residues. CDR1 SEHNR and CDR2 FQNEAQ come from the germline V gene (reference sequence). The V and J ends lost 5 bases and 2 bases, in that order; junction bases with no gene match: 8. The CDR3 sequence is CASSLRTSLAYEQYF. As DNA, the CDR3 is TGTGCCAGCAGCCTACGGACTAGCTTGGCCTACGAGCAGTACTTC.

The V call is TRBV4-1, the J call TRBJ2-1, with 7 bases aligning to TRBD1. J lost 4 bases, V lost 5 bases, and 17 bases had no gene match. CDR1 MGHRA and CDR2 YSYEKL come from the germline V gene. This CDR3 has 18 amino acids. The CDR3 sequence: CASSYRQGWDQRYNEQFF. The DNA of the CDR3 is TGCGCCAGCAGCTATAGACAGGGCTGGGACCAACGGTACAATGAGCAGTTCTTC.

V usage is TRBV9 and J usage is TRBJ1-5; D may be TRBD1 (5 bases). Germline CDR1 is SGDLS and CDR2 is YYNGEE. The CDR3 consists of 14 residues. The V end was cut by 3 bases, the J end by 4 bases, with 11 bases between. The CDR3 spells CASSAGLTNQPQHF. The CDR3 DNA sequence: TGTGCCAGCAGCGCGGGACTGACTAATCAGCCCCAGCATTTT.

This chain connects TRBV9 to TRBJ2-4, with D possibly being TRBD2 (5 bases). From germline, CDR1 is SGDLS and CDR2 YYNGEE. CDR3 length: 13 residues. V dropped 1 base and J dropped 4 bases, with 6 bases sitting between them. The CDR3 reads CASSVSGKNIQYF. For the CDR3, the DNA is TGTGCCAGCAGCGTAAGCGGAAAAAACATTCAGTACTTC. Filled out from reference TRBV9 and TRBJ2-4, the complete variable domain reads DSGVTQTPKHLITATGQRVTLRCSPRSGDLSVYWYQQSLDQGLQFLIQYYNGEERAKGNILERFSAQQFPDLHSELNLSSLELGDSALYFCASSVSGKNIQYFGAGTRLSVL.

This sequence joins TRBV6-5 and TRBJ2-7; 8 bases line up with TRBD2. The V gene's germline CDR1 is MNHEY and CDR2 SVGAGI. The junction had 1 base not matched to a gene; V was cut back by 1 base and J by 2 bases. CDR3 length equals 14 residues. The CDR3 region has the DNA TGTGCCAGCAGTTACTTCGGGGGGGCCTACGAGCAGTACTTC. Protein sequence: CASSYFGGAYEQYF.

V gene TRBV28 combines with J gene TRBJ2-4; the match to TRBD2 covers 7 bases. After removal of 6 bases from V and 0 bases from J, the junction contained 11 bases not matched to a gene. Germline CDR1 and CDR2: MDHEN and SYDVKM. This CDR3 spans 17 amino acids. For the CDR3, the DNA is TGTGCCAGCAGAAATGGGCCGGGGGGTTTAGCCAAAAACATTCAGTACTTC. Translated: CASRNGPGGLAKNIQYF.

This chain connects TRBV27 to TRBJ2-3; 14 nucleotides align to TRBD2. V shed 2 bases and J 2 bases; nucleotides not matched to a gene: 3. The CDR3 length is 17 residues. The germline gives CDR1 MNHEY, CDR2 SMNVEV (reference sequence). The CDR3 reads CASSLGTSGGITDTQYF. CDR3 in DNA: TGTGCCAGCAGTTTAGGGACTAGCGGGGGAATCACAGATACGCAGTATTTT.

This chain joins TRBV28 and TRBJ2-3; D gene unclear. V was clipped by 3 bases and J by 5 bases, with 9 bases between them. CDR3 length: 13 amino acids. The germline V gene encodes CDR1 MDHEN and CDR2 SYDVKM. The CDR3 DNA follows: TGTGCCAGCAGTTTCTCGCTAGAAGATACGCAGTATTTT. Its protein is CASSFSLEDTQYF.

This clone was counted only a few times. The rearrangement links TRBV6-6 to TRBJ1-2; 7 bases map to TRBD1. CDR3 length: 14 amino acids. After removal of 5 bases from V and 4 bases from J, the junction contained 7 bases not matched to a gene. Germline CDR1 and CDR2: MNHNY and SVGAGI (reference sequence). CDR3 protein: CASSPTGEVYGYTF. DNA for the CDR3: TGTGCCAGCAGTCCTACAGGGGAGGTCTATGGCTACACCTTC.

Points on this clone: Mismatch with germline at one junction end may stem from a read error. The chain links TRBV5-4 to TRBJ2-7; tentative D call: TRBD1 (7 bases). CDR1 is SGHNT, CDR2 YYREEE, per germline (reference sequence). CDR3 length equals 15 residues. CDR3 loop: CASSQEPGGTYEQYF. CDR3 sequence (DNA): TGCGCCAGCAGCCAAGAGCCAGGGGGGACCTACGAGCAGTACTTC.